Given below is one T cell receptor (beta chain) in context. Preparation of the TCRbeta library was carried out with unique molecular identifiers. TCRdb reprocessed the PCR reads with MiXCR, giving one entry per CDR3 protein. The sample carries some 500,000 distinct CDR3 sequences, 18% recorded once. This sample is part of a study of T-cell reconstitution after alpha-beta-depleted transplantation in children. The CDR3 has 14 amino acids. With 0 bases removed from V and 1 base from J, the gap between germline ends came to 5 bases. Germline CDR1 reads MGHRA; CDR2 reads YSYEKL. The sequence came from a human donor who donated a stem cell graft to a child with acute lymphoblastic leukemia. Sample: PBMCs from the stem cell graft donor, taken from the stem cell graft. This chain uses TRBV4-1 with TRBJ2-3; D remains ambiguous. CDR3 nucleotides: TGCGCCAGCAGCCAAGATCTGGGCACAGATACGCAGTATTTT. Its protein is CASSQDLGTDTQYF.